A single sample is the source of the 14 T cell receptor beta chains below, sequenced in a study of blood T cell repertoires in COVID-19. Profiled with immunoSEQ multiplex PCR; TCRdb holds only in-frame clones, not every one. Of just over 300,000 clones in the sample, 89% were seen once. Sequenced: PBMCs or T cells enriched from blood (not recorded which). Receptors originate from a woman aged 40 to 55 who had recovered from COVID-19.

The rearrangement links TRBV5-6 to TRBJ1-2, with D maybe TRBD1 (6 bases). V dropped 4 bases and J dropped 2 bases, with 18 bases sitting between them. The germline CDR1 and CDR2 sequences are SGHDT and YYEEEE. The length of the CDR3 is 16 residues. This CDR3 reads CASSELDPGANYGYTF. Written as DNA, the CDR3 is TGTGCCAGCAGCGAATTGGATCCAGGGGCGAACTATGGCTACACCTTC.

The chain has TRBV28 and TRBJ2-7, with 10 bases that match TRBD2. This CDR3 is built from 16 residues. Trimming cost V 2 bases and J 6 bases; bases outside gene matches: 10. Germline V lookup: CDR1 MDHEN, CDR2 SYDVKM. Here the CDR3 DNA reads TGTGCCAGCAGTTTAGCGGCAGCGGGGGGGATGGGCGAGCAGTACTTC. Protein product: CASSLAAAGGMGEQYF.

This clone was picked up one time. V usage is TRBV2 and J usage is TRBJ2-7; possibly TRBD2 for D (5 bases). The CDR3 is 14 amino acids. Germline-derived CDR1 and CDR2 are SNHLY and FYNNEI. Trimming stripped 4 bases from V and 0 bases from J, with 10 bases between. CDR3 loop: CASSGLTSSYEQYF. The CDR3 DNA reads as TGTGCCAGCAGTGGACTAACGAGCTCCTACGAGCAGTACTTC.

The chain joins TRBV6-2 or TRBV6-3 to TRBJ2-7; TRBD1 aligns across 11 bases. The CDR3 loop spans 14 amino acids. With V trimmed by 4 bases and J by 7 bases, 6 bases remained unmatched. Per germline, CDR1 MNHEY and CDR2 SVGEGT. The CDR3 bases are TGTGCCAGCAGTTCCGGACAGGGGGCGCGAGAGCAGTACTTC. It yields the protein CASSSGQGAREQYF.

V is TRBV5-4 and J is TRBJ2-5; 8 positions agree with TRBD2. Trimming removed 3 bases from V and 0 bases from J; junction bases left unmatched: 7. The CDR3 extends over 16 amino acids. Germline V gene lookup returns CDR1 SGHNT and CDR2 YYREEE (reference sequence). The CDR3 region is CASSSRGGQYQETQYF. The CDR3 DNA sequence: TGTGCCAGCAGCTCTCGGGGGGGCCAGTACCAAGAGACCCAGTACTTC.

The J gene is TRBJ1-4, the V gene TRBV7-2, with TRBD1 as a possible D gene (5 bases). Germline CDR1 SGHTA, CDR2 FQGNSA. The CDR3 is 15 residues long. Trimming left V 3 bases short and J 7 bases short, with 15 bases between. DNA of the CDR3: TGTGCCAGCAGCTTGCGGGGACGGCGAGCTGAAAAACTGTTTTTT. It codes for CASSLRGRRAEKLFF.

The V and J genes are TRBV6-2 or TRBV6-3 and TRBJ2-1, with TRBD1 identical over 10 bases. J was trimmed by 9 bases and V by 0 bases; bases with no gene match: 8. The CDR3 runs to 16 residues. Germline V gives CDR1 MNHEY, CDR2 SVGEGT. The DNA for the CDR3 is TGTGCCAGCAGTTACTCGAGGGACAGGGGTGTGGGTGAGCAGTTCTTC. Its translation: CASSYSRDRGVGEQFF.

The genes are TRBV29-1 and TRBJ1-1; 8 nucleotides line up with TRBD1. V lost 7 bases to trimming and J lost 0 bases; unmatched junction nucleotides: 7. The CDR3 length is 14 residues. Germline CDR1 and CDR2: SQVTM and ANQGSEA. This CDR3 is CSASDRGLNTEAFF. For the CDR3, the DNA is TGCAGCGCCTCTGACAGGGGCCTGAACACTGAAGCTTTCTTT.

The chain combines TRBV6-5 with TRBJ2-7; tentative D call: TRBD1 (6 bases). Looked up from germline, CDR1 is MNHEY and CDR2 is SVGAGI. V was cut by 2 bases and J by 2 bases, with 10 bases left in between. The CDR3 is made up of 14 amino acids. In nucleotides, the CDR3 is TGTGCCAGCAGTTACGGGGACACCGCCTACGAGCAGTACTTC. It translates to CASSYGDTAYEQYF.

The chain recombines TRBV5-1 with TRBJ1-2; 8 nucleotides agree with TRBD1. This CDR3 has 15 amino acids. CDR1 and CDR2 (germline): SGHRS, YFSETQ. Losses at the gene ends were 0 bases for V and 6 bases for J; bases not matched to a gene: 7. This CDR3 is CASSLEARGPDGYTF. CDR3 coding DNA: TGCGCCAGCAGCTTGGAAGCCAGGGGGCCGGATGGCTACACCTTC.

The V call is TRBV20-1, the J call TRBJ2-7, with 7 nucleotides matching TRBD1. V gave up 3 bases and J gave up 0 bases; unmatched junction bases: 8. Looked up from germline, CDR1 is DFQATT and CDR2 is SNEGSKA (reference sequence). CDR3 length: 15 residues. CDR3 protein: CSASAGTAYSYEQYF. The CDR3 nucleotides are TGCAGTGCTAGTGCCGGGACAGCGTACTCCTACGAGCAGTACTTC.

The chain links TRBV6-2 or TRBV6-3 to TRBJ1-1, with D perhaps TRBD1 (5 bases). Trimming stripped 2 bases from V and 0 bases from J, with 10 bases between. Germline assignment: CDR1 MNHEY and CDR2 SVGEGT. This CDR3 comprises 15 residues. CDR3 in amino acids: CASSYRGLLNTEAFF. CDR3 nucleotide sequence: TGTGCCAGCAGTTACAGGGGCCTCCTGAACACTGAAGCTTTCTTT.

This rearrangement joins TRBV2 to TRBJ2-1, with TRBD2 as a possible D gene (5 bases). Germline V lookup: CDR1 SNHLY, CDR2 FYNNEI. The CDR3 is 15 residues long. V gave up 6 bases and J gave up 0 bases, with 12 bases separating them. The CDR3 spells CASRGTGSSYNEQFF. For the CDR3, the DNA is TGTGCCAGCAGGGGAACTGGGAGCTCCTACAATGAGCAGTTCTTC.

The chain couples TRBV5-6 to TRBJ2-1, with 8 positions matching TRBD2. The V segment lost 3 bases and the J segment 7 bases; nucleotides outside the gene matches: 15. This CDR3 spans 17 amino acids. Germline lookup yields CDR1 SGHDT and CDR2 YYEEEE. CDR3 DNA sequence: TGTGCCAGCAGCTCATGGTTTGCAGCGGGAGTGGAAAATGAGCAGTTCTTC. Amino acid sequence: CASSSWFAAGVENEQFF.